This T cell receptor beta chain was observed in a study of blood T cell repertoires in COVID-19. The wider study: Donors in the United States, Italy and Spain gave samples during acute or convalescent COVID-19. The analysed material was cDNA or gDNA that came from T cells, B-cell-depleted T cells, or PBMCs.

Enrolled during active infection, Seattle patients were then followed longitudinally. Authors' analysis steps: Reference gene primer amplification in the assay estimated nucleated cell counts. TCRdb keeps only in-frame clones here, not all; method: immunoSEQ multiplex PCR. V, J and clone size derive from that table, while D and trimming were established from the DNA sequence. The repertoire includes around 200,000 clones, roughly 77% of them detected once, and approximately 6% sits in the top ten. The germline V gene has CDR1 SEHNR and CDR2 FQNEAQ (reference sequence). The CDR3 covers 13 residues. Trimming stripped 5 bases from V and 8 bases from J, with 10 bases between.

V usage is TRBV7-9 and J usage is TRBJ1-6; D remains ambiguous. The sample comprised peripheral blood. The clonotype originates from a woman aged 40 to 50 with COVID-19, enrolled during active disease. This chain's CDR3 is CASSPPGDSPLHF. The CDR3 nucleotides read TGTGCCAGCAGCCCCCCCGGGGATTCACCCCTCCACTTT.